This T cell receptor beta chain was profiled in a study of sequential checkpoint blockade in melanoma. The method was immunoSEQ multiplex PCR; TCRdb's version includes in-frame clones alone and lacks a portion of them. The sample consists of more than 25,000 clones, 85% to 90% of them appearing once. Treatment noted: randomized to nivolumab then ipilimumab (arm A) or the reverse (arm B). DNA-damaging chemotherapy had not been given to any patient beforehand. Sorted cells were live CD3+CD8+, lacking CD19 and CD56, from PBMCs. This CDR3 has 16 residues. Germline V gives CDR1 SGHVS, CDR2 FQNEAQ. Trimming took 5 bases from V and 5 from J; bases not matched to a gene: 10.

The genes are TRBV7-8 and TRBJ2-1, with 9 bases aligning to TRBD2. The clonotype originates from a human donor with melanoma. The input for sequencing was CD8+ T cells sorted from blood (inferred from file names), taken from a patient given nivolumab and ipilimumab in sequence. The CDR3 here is CASSPRLAGVDNEQFF. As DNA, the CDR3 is TGTGCCAGCAGCCCGCGGTTAGCGGGAGTGGACAATGAGCAGTTCTTC. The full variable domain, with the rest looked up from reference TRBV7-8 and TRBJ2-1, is GAGVSQSPRYKVAKRGQDVALRCDPISGHVSLFWYQQALGQGPEFLTYFQNEAQLDKSGLPSDRFFAERPEGSVSTLKIQRTQQEDSAVYLCASSPRLAGVDNEQFFGPGTRLTVL.